This TCR beta chain was retrieved from a study of Ad26.COV2.S vaccination and SARS-CoV-2 variants. For this clone: No antigen is known for it.

Treatment reported: around 19 received Ad26.COV2.S at low or high dose, single or two shots; 5 received placebo; per-sample allocation not given. It was on day 63 after the first vaccine or placebo injection that samples were taken. General study results and limits: Similar non-spike TCR breadth was observed in recipients of vaccine and of placebo.

Assay used: immunoSEQ multiplex PCR; TCRdb lists only in-frame clones, some missing. In the table there are roughly 300,000 clones, around 89% of which are singletons. The receptor was isolated from a person aged 18-65 years who received the Ad26.COV2.S COVID-19 vaccine or a placebo. The sequences come from peripheral blood, collected in a trial of Ad26.COV2.S vaccine versus placebo.

CDR3 coding DNA: TGTGCCAGCAGTTTAGGAACGGGTGAAGCTTTCTTT. Translating it yields CASSLGTGEAFF. V gene TRBV12-3 or TRBV12-4 combines with J gene TRBJ1-1; D uncertain. The CDR3 runs to 12 residues. Trimming shortened V by 1 base and J by 7 bases, and 7 bases separated the two germline ends.